Included here is one TCR beta chain sequence, with context. The antigen remains unidentified. TCRdb re-analysed the 5' RACE reads in MiXCR, keeping a single row per CDR3 protein. This sample carries roughly 350,000 distinct CDR3 sequences, less than 9.5% of them seen once, and the ten largest clones take approximately 14%. These data belong to a study of CD8 T cells in ankylosing spondylitis. Study outcomes and limitations: Made up of about eight highly homologous variants, a TCR beta motif appeared characteristic of ankylosing spondylitis blood.

Germline values: CDR1 SGHRS, CDR2 YFSETQ. V dropped 0 bases and J dropped 6; count of bases not matched to a gene: 8. This CDR3 comprises 16 residues. The gene calls are TRBV5-1 and TRBJ1-3, with 8 nucleotides matching TRBD1. The TCR sequence derives from a male donor with ankylosing spondylitis. The sequencing sample was made of blood, either unsorted or a sorted T cell fraction (not recorded which). DNA for the CDR3: TGCGCCAGCAGCTTGGTGTCAGGGGGCGACGAAAACACCATATATTTT. Its translation: CASSLVSGGDENTIYF. The variable domain in full, completed from reference TRBV5-1 and TRBJ1-3, reads KAGVTQTPRYLIKTRGQQVTLSCSPISGHRSVSWYQQTPGQGLQFLFEYFSETQRNKGNFPGRFSGRQFSNSRSEMNVSTLELGDSALYLCASSLVSGGDENTIYFGEGSWLTVV.